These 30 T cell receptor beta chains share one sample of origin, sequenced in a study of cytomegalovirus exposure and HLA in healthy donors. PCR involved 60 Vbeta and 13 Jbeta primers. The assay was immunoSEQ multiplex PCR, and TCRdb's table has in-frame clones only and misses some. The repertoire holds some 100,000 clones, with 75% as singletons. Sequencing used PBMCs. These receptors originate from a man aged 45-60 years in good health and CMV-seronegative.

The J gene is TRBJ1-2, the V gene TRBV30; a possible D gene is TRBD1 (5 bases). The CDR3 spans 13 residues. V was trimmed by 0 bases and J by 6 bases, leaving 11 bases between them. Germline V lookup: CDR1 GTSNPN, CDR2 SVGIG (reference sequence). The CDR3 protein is CAWSVKGPDGYTF. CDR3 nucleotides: TGTGCCTGGAGTGTTAAGGGGCCGGATGGCTACACCTTC.

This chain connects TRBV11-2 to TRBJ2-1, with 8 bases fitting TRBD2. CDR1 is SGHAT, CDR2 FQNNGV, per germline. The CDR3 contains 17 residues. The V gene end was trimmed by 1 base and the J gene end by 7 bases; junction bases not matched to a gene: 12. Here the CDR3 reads CASSLAGLGGWWNEQFF. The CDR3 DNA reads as TGTGCCAGCAGCTTAGCGGGACTAGGGGGGTGGTGGAATGAGCAGTTCTTC.

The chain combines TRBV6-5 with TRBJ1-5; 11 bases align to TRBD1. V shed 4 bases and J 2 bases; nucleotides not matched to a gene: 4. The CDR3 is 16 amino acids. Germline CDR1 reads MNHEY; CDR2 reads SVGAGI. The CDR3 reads CASSLGQGAGNQPQHF. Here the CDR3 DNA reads TGTGCCAGCAGTTTAGGACAGGGGGCGGGCAATCAGCCCCAGCATTTT.

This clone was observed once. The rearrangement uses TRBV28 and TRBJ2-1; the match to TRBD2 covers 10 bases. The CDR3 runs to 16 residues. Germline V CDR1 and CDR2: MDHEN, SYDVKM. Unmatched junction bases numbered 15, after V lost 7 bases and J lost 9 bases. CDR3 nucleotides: TGTGCCAGCACCCTCGGGGGAGTAGCGGGAGGAGGTGAGCAGTTCTTC. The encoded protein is CASTLGGVAGGGEQFF.

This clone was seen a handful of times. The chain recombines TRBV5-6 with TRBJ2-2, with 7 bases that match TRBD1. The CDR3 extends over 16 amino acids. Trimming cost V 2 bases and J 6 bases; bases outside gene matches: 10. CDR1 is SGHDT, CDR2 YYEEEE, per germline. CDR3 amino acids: CASSFVGTVDAGELFF. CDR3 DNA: TGTGCCAGCAGCTTCGTCGGGACAGTTGACGCCGGGGAGCTGTTTTTT.

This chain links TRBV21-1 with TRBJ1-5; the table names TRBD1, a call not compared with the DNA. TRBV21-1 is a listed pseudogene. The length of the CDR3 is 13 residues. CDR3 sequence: CASSNQGIQPQHF. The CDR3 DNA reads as TGTGCCAGCAGCAACCAGGGTATCCAGCCCCAGCATTTT.

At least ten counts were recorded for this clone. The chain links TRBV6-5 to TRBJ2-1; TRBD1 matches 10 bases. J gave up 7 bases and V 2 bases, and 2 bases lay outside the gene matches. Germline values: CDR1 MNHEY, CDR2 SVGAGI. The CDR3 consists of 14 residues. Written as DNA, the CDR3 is TGTGCCAGCAGTTACACGGACAGGGGGAATGAGCAGTTCTTC. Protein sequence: CASSYTDRGNEQFF.

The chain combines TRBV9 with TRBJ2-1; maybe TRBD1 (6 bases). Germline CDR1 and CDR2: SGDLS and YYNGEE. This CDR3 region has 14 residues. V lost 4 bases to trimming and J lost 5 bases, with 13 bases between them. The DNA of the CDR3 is TGTGCCAGCAGCACCTGGACAGCCAACAATGAGCAGTTCTTC. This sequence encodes CASSTWTANNEQFF.

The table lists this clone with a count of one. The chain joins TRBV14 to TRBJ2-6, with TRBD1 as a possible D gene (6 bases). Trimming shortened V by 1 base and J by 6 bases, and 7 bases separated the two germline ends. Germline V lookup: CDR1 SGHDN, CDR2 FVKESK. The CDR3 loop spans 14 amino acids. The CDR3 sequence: CASSQVGAANVLTF. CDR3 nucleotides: TGTGCCAGCAGCCAAGTGGGGGCGGCCAACGTCCTGACTTTC.

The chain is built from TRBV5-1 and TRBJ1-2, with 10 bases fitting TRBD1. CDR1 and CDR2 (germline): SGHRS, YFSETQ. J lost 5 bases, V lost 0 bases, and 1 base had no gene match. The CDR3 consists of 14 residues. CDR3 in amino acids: CASSLGTGGYGYTF. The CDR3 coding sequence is TGCGCCAGCAGCTTGGGGACAGGGGGTTATGGCTACACCTTC.

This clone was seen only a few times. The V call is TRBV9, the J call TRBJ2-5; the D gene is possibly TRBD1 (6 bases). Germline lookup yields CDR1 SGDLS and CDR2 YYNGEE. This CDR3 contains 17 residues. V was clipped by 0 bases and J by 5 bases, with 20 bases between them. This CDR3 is CASSVDLGAAGAETQYF. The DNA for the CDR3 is TGTGCCAGCAGCGTAGATTTGGGGGCAGCCGGGGCGGAGACCCAGTACTTC.

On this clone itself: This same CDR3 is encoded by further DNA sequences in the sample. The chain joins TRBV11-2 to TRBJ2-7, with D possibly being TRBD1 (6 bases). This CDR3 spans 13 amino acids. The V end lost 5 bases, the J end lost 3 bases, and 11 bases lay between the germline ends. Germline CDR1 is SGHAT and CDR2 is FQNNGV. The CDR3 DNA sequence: TGTGCCAGCAGCCCCTTAGGGGGCTACGAGCAGTACTTC. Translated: CASSPLGGYEQYF.

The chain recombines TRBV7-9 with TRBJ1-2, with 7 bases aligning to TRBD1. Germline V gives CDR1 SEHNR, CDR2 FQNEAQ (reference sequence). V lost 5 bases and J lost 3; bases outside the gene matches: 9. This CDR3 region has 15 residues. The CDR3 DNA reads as TGTGCCAGCAGCCAAGCCGGGACAGATTACTATGGCTACACCTTC. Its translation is CASSQAGTDYYGYTF. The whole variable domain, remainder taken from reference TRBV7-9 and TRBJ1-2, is DTGVSQNPRHKITKRGQNVTFRCDPISEHNRLYWYRQTLGQGPEFLTYFQNEAQLEKSRLLSDRFSAERPKGSFSTLEIQRTEQGDSAMYLCASSQAGTDYYGYTFGSGTRLTVV.

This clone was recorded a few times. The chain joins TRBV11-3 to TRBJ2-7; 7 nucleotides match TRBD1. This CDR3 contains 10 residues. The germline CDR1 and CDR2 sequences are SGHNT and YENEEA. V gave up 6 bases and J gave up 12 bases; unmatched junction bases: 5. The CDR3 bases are TGTGCCAGCAGACAAGGGGGCCGGTACTTC. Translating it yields CASRQGGRYF.

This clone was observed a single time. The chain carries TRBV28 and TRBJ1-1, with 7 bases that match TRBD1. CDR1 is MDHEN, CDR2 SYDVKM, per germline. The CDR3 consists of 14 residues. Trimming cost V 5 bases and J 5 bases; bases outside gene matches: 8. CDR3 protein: CASSLPGQSTEAFF. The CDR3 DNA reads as TGTGCCAGCAGTCTACCGGGACAGTCAACTGAAGCTTTCTTT.

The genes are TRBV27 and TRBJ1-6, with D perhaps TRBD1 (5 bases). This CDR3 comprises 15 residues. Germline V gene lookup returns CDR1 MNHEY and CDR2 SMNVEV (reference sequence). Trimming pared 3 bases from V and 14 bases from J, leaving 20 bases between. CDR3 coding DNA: TGTGCCAGCAGTTTGGTCTTAACAGGTGGGGCATCCCTCCACTTT. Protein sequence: CASSLVLTGGASLHF.

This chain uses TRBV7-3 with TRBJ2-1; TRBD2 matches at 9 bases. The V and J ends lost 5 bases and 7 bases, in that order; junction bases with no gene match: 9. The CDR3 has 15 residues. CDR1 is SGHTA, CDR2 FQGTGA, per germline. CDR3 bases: TGTGCCAGCAGCCCTGCGGGCGGGGGGGCGAATGAGCAGTTCTTC. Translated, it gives CASSPAGGGANEQFF.

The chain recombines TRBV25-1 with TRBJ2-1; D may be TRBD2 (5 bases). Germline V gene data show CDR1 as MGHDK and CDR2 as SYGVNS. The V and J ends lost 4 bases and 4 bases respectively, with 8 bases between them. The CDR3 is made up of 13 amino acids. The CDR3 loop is CASSGPGYNEQFF. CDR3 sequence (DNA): TGTGCCAGCAGTGGGCCGGGGTACAATGAGCAGTTCTTC.

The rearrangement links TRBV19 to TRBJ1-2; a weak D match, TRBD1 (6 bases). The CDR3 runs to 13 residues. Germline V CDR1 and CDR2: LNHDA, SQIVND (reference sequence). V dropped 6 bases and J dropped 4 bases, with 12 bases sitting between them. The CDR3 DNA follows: TGTGCCAGTAGCATTCGCAGGGGCTATGGCTACACCTTC. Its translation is CASSIRRGYGYTF.

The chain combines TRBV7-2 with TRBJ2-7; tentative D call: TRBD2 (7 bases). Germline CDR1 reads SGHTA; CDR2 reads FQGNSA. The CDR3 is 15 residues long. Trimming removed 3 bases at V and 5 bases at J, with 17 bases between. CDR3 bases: TGTGCCAGCAGCTTGGGGGGGGCGGAACTTCACGAGCAGTACTTC. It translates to CASSLGGAELHEQYF.

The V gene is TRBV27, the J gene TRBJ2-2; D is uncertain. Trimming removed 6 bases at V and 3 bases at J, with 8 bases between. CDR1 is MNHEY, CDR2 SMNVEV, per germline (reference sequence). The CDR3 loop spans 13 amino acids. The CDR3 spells CASRHQYTGELFF. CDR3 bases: TGTGCCAGCAGACATCAGTACACCGGGGAGCTGTTTTTT.

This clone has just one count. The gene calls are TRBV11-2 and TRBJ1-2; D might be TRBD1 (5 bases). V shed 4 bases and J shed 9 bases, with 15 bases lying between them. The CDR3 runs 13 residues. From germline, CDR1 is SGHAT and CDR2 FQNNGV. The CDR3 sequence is CASSSFGGFSYTF. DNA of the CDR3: TGTGCCAGCAGCTCTTTCGGGGGGTTTAGCTACACCTTC.

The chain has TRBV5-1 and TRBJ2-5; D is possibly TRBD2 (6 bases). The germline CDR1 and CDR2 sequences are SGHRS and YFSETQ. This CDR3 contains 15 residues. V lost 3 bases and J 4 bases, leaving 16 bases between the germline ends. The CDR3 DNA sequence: TGCGCCAGCAGCTGGCTCGGGACTCCGGGAGAGACCCAGTACTTC. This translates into CASSWLGTPGETQYF.

CDR3 nucleotide sequence: TGTGCCAGCACCGACAGGATTAACACCGGGGAGCTGTTTTTT. This translates into CASTDRINTGELFF. The chain carries TRBV6-6 and TRBJ2-2; TRBD1 is a possible D gene (6 bases). V dropped 7 bases and J dropped 2 bases, with 11 bases sitting between them. Germline V gene sequence: CDR1 MNHNY, CDR2 SVGAGI (reference sequence). The CDR3 contains 14 residues.

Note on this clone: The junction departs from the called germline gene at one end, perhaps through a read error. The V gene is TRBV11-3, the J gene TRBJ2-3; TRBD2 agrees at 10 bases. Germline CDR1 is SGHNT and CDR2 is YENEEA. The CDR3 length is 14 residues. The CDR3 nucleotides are TGTGCCAGCAGCCGATCTTCTAGCGGGGGCCCCTCCTTTTTT. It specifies CASSRSSSGGPSFF.

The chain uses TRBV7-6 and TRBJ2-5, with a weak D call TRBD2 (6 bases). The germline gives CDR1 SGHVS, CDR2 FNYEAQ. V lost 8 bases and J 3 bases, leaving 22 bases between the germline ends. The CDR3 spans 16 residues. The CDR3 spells CASSSRGSPAKETQYF. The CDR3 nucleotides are TGTGCCAGCTCGTCACGGGGGAGTCCGGCGAAAGAGACCCAGTACTTC. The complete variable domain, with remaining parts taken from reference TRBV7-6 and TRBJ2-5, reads GAGVSQSPRYKVTKRGQDVALRCDPISGHVSLYWYRQALGQGPEFLTYFNYEAQQDKSGLPNDRFSAERPEGSISTLTIQRTEQRDSAMYRCASSSRGSPAKETQYFGPGTRLLVL.

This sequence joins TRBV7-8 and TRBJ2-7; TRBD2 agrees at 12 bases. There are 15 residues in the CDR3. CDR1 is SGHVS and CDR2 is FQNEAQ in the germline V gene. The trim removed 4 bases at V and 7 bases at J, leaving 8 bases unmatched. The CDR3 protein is CASSSLAGGLREQYF. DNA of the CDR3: TGTGCCAGCAGCTCCCTAGCGGGGGGGCTGAGGGAGCAGTACTTC.

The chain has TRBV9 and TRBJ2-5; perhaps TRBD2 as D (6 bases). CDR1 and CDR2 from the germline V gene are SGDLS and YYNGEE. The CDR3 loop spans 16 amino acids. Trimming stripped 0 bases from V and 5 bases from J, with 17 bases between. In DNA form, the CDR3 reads TGTGCCAGCAGCGTAGGGGCCGCGAGGGCGGGGGAGACCCAGTACTTC. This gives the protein CASSVGAARAGETQYF.

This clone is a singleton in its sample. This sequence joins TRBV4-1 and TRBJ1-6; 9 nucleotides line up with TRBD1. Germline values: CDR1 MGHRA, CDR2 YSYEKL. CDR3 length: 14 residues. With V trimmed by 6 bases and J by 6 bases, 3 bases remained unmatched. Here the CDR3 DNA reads TGCGCCAGCAGACAGGGACAGGGTAATTCACCCCTCCACTTT. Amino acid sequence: CASRQGQGNSPLHF.

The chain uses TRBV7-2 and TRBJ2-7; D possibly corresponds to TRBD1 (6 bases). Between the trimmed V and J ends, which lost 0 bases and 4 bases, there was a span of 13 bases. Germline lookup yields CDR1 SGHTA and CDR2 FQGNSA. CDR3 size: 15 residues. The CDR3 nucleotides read TGTGCCAGCAGCTTAGCTCCAGGGGCGGTTTACGAGCAGTACTTC. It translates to CASSLAPGAVYEQYF.